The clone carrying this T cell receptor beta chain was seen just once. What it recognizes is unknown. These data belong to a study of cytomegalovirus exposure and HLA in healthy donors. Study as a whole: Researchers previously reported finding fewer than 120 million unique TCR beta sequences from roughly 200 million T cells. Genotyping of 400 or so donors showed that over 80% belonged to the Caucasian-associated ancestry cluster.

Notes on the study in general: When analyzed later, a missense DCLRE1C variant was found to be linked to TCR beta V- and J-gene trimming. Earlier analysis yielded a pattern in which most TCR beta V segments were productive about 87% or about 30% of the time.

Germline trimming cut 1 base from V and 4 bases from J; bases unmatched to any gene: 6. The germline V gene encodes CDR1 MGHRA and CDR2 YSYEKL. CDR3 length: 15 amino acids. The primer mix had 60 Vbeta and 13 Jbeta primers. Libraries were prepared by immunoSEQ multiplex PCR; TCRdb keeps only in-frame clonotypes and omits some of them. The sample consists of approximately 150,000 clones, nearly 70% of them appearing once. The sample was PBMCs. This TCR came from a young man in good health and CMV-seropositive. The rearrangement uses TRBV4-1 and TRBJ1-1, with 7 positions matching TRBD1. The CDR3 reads CASSQGGGLGTEAFF. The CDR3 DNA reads TGCGCCAGCAGCCAAGGAGGGGGCTTGGGCACTGAAGCTTTCTTT.